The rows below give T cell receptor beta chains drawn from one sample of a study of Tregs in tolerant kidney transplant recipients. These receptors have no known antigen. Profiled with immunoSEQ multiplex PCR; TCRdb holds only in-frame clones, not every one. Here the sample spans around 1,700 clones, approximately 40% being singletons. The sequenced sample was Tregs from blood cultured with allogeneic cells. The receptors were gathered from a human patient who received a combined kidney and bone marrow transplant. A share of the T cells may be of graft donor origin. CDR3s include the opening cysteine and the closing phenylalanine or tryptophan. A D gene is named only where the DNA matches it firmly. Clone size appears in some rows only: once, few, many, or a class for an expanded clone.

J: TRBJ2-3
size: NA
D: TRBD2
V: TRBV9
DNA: TGTGCCAGCAGCGTCTGGGAGGGCCATACGCAGTATTTT
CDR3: CASSVWEGHTQYF

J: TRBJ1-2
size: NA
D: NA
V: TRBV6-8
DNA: TGTGCCAGCAGTACGGTGGGGAACTATGGCTACACCTTC
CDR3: CASSTVGNYGYTF

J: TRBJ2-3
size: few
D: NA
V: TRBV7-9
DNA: TGTGCCAGCAATTGGGGCTCACTCACAGATACGCAGTATTTT
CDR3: CASNWGSLTDTQYF

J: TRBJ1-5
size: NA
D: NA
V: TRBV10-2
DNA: TGCGCCAGCAGTGAGTACTGGGGGATGGGCAATCAGCCCCAGCATTTT
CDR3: CASSEYWGMGNQPQHF

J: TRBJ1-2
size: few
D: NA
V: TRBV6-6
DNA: TGTGCCAGCAGCCCGTGGGACTCTCCAGCGGGAGGCTACACCTTC
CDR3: CASSPWDSPAGGYTF

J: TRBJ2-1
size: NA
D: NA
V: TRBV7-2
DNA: TGTGCCAGCAGCTTTACGGCTAGCCAAGGGAATGAGCAGTTCTTC
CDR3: CASSFTASQGNEQFF

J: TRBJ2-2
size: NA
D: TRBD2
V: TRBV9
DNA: TGTGCCCGCAGTTTTACTAGCGGGGGGGTGTTGTTCACCGGGGAGCTGTTTTTT
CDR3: CARSFTSGGVLFTGELFF

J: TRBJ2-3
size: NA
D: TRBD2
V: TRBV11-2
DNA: TGTGCCAGCAGCACGGGACTAGCGGGAGTGGTAGATACGCAGTATTTT
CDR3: CASSTGLAGVVDTQYF

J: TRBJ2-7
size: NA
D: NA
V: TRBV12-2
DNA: TGTGCAAGTCGCTTAGATGCTTTGTTACCCCAAGGGGTGGTCCCCGGACCCCGATCCTACGAGCAGTACTTC
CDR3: CASRLDALLPQGVVPGPRSYEQYF

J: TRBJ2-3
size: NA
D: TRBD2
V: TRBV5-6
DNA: TGTGCCAGCAGCCGTCTAGCGGGGGGGAGCACAGATACGCAGTATTTT
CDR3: CASSRLAGGSTDTQYF

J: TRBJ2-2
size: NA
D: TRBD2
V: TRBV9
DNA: TGTGCCAGCAGTTTTACTAGCGGGGGGGGGTTGTTCACCGGGGAGCTGTTTTTT
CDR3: CASSFTSGGGLFTGELFF

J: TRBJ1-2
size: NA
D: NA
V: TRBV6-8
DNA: TGTGCCAGCAGTCAGCCAGGAAACTATGGCTACACCTTC
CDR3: CASSQPGNYGYTF

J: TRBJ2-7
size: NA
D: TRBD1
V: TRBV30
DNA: TGTGCCGGGAGTCCGGTGGGGCAGGGGGCTTTCTACGAGCAGTACTTC
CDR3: CAGSPVGQGAFYEQYF

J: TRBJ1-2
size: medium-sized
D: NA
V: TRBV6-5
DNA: TGTGCCAGCACTGGCCTCTCCCGTAGTGGCTACACCTTC
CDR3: CASTGLSRSGYTF

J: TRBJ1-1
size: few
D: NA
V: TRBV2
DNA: TGTGGCAGCATAAGACAGCCCCATAATTGGGAAGCTTTGTTT
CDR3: CGSIRQPHNWEALF

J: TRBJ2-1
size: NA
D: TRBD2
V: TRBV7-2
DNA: TGTGCCAGCAGCCTGACTAGCGCTACCTACAATGAGCAGTTCTTC
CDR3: CASSLTSATYNEQFF

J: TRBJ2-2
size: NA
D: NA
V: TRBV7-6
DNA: TGTGCCAGCAGCACCCAAGTAGGCGGGGAGCTGTTTTTT
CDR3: CASSTQVGGELFF

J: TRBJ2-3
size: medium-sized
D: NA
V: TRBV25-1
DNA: TGTGCCAGCAGTGAAGCAACGCCCAGAACAGATACGCAGTATTTT
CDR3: CASSEATPRTDTQYF

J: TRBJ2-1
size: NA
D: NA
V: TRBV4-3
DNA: TGCGCCAGCAGCCTGCTCCAGAACAATGAGCAGTTCTTC
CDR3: CASSLLQNNEQFF

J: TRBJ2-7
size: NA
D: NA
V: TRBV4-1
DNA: TGCGCCAGCAGCCAAGGGGACATTCACTACGAGCAGTACTTC
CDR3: CASSQGDIHYEQYF

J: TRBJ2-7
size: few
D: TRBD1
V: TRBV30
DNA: TGTGCCTGGAGTCCGTGGGGGCAGGGGGCTTTCTACGAGCAGTACTTC
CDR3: CAWSPWGQGAFYEQYF

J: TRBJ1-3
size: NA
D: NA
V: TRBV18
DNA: TGTGCCAGCTCACCAGGGCTTGAGTCCACCATATATTTT
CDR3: CASSPGLESTIYF

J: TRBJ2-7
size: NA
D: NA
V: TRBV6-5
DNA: TGCGCCAGCAGTGAGTACCCAGGGGCCTACGAGCAGTACTTC
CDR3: CASSEYPGAYEQYF

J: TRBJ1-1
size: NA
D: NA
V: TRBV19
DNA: TGTGCCAGTAGTATAGACTTGACAGAGGCTTTCTTT
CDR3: CASSIDLTEAFF

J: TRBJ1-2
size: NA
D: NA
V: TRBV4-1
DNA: TGCGCCAGCAGCATGGAGCCCCAGAACCGAAAGACCTATGGCTACACCTTC
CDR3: CASSMEPQNRKTYGYTF

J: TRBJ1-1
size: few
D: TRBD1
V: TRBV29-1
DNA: TGCAGCGTTGAAGAGGACAGGGTGGGTTCGGGTTTCTTT
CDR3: CSVEEDRVGSGFF

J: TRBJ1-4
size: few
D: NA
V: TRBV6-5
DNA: TGTGCCAGCAGTTATAACGCCGGCCGAGGGGAAAAACTGTTTTTT
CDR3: CASSYNAGRGEKLFF

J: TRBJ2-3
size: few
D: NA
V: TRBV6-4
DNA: TGTGCCAGCAGTTTAGTCGGTACGCAGTATTTT
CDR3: CASSLVGTQYF

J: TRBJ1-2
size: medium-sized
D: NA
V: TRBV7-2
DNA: TGTGCCAGCAGCTTAGGCCCGGGGGCCAACTATGGCTACACCTTC
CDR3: CASSLGPGANYGYTF

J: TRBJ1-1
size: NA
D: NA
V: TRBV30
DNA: TGTGCCTGGAGTGTTCAGGGGAACACTGAAGCTTTCTTT
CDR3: CAWSVQGNTEAFF

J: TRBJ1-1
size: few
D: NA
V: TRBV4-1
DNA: TGCGCCAGCAGCCACTTTTGGGGAGCTGAAGCTTTCTTT
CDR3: CASSHFWGAEAFF

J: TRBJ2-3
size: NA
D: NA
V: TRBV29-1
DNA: TGCAGCGTTGATTCCAGCGCCGACACAGATACGCAGTATTTT
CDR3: CSVDSSADTDTQYF

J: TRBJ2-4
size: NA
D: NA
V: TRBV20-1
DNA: TGCAGTGCAGGACGGCAAAGCATTCAGTACTTC
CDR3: CSAGRQSIQYF

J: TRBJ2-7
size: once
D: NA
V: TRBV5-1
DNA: TGCGCCAGCAGCTGGATAGGACTGGACGATCAGTACTTC
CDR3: CASSWIGLDDQYF

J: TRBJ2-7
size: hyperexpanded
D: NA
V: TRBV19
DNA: TGTGCCAGTAGTATAACGGGCCGCTACGAGCAGTACTTC
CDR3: CASSITGRYEQYF

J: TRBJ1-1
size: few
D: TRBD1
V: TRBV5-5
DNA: TGTGCCAGCAGCTCCTCCGGGACAGACTATGAAGCTTTCTTT
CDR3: CASSSSGTDYEAFF

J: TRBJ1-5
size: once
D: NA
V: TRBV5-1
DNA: TGCGCCAGCAGCTTGCACAGGGACGCGCCCCAGCATTTT
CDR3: CASSLHRDAPQHF

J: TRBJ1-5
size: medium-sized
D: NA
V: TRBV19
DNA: TGTGCCACCGGTTGGGCCCCAGCGGGAGGCGCTAGCAATCAGCCCCAGCATTTT
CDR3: CATGWAPAGGASNQPQHF

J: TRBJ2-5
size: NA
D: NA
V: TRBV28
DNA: TGTGCCACCCTGCCCCCTAAGTCGGAGACCCAGTACTTC
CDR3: CATLPPKSETQYF

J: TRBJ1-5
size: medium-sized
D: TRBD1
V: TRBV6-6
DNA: TGTGCCAGCACCCATAACAGGGGGGATAGCAATCAGCCCCAGCATTTT
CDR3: CASTHNRGDSNQPQHF

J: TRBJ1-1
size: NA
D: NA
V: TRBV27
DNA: TGTGCCAGCAGTTTACAAAGACTTGGGGCTGAAGCTTTCTTT
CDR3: CASSLQRLGAEAFF